Listed here are 14 T cell receptor delta chains from one sample, sequenced in a study of gamma-delta chains in newborns, infants, children. TCRdb called clones from the reads again using CATT. This table has several thousand delta-chain clones, roughly 2.5% appearing once. What was sequenced was blood. The receptors stem from a child who was a newborn, infant or young child, either healthy, febrile or measles-vaccinated (not recorded which).

Judged by abundance, this clone is medium-sized. The rearrangement joins TRDV2 to TRDJ3; 10 bases are a match to TRDD3. CDR1 is GEAIGNYY, CDR2 EKD, per germline. The CDR3 has 19 amino acids. The J segment lost 0 bases and the V segment lost 1 base, leaving 5 bases of the junction unmatched. Written as DNA, the CDR3 is TGTGCCTGTGACACTGGGGGATACACGAGCTCCTGGGACACCCGACAGATGTTTTTC. Amino acids: CACDTGGYTSSWDTRQMFF.

Note on this clone: An end of the junction does not agree with germline; a read error may underlie this. The chain links TRDV2 to TRDJ3, with TRDD3 matching over 8 bases. Germline CDR1 is GEAIGNYY and CDR2 is EKD. The CDR3 length is 19 residues. The CDR3 protein is CACDTATGGHSWDTRQTFF. In nucleotides, the CDR3 is TGTGCCTGTGACACCGCAACTGGGGGCCACTCCTGGGACACCCGACAGACGTTTTTC.

Sample share makes this clone large. The same CDR3 can be traced to other DNA sequences in this sample. The chain couples TRDV2 to TRDJ3; 13 nucleotides line up with TRDD3. Per the germline V gene, CDR1 is GEAIGNYY and CDR2 is EKD. This CDR3 has 18 residues. Trimming cost V 3 bases and J 1 base; bases outside gene matches: 2. Here the CDR3 reads CACDVLGDTSWDTRQMFF. The CDR3 coding sequence is TGTGCCTGTGACGTACTGGGGGATACGTCCTGGGACACCCGACAGATGTTTTTC.

This clone was counted between two and nine times. The protein recorded in TCRdb does not match the translated DNA at residue 3; the protein presented here comes from translating the DNA. The chain joins TRDV2 to TRDJ3; D is unclear. Looked up from germline, CDR1 is GEAIGNYY and CDR2 is EKD. CDR3 length equals 18 residues. The CDR3 loop reads CARDTAGSSSWDTRQMFF. The CDR3 DNA is TGTGCCCGTGACACCGCGGGTTCCAGCTCCTGGGACACCCGACAGATGTTTTTC.

This clone occurred a few times. TCRdb pairs this DNA with a much larger clone's protein that differs at residue 4, likely a read error; the protein shown was translated from the DNA. The gene calls are TRDV2 and TRDJ3; 8 bases are shared with TRDD3. Germline CDR1 and CDR2: GEAIGNYY and EKD. The CDR3 totals 18 residues. Trimming removed 5 bases from V and 0 bases from J; junction bases left unmatched: 8. CDR3: CACGELGDHSWDTRQMFF. The CDR3 coding sequence is TGTGCCTGTGGCGAGCTGGGGGACCACTCCTGGGACACCCGACAGATGTTTTTC.

This clone has just a few counts. At one of its ends the junction is not consistent with the germline gene, which may arise from a read error. The chain is built from TRDV2 and TRDJ3; the match to TRDD3 covers 11 bases. CDR1 and CDR2 from the germline V gene are GEAIGNYY and EKD. The CDR3 loop spans 20 amino acids. The CDR3 sequence is CACGTILGDNGSWDTRQMFF. CDR3 coding DNA: TGTGCCTGTGGCACCATACTGGGGGATAACGGCTCCTGGGACACCCGACAGATGTTTTTC.

This clone was recorded a few times. The chain has TRDV2 and TRDJ3, with D tentatively TRDD3 (6 bases). Germline V CDR1 and CDR2: GEAIGNYY, EKD. There are 19 residues in the CDR3. V was cut by 0 bases and J by 0 bases, with 14 bases left in between. CDR3: CACDTVGGESSWDTRQMFF. CDR3 sequence (DNA): TGTGCCTGTGACACCGTGGGGGGGGAGAGCTCCTGGGACACCCGACAGATGTTTTTC.

This clone counts as medium-sized. The CDR3 DNA follows: TGTGCCTGTGACATACTGGGGGACCCCTACACCGATAAACTCATCTTT. The encoded protein is CACDILGDPYTDKLIF. V is TRDV2 and J is TRDJ1; 9 bases line up with TRDD3. The germline CDR1 and CDR2 sequences are GEAIGNYY and EKD. The CDR3 is 16 residues long. Trimming removed 2 bases from V and 0 bases from J; junction bases left unmatched: 6.

As regards this clone: This DNA's translation and the protein TCRdb lists, from a much larger clone, do not match at residue 10, likely due to a read error; the protein shown is translated from the DNA. The J gene is TRDJ1, the V gene TRDV2; TRDD3 matches at 12 bases. CDR3 length equals 16 residues. With V trimmed by 0 bases and J by 3 bases, 4 bases remained unmatched. Germline CDR1 and CDR2: GEAIGNYY and EKD. CDR3: CACDTLGDTYPDKLIF. CDR3 nucleotide sequence: TGTGCCTGTGACACCCTGGGGGATACGTACCCCGATAAACTCATCTTT.

This clone was seen a few times. Given a much more abundant clone one base away, this may be a read error. In the same sample, other DNA sequences code for this CDR3. The chain links TRDV2 to TRDJ2; possibly TRDD3 for D (6 bases). CDR1 and CDR2 from the germline V gene are GEAIGNYY and EKD. This CDR3 spans 16 amino acids. The V end was cut by 2 bases, the J end by 0 bases, with 12 bases between. CDR3 DNA: TGTGCCTGTGACAGCTTGGGGGCCTCTTTGACAGCACAACTCTTCTTT. It translates to CACDSLGASLTAQLFF.

The table lists this clone with a few counts. The protein in TCRdb stems from a much larger clone and differs at residue 4 from this DNA's translation, likely a read error; here the protein is translated from the DNA. At the DNA level, this CDR3 is encoded by other sequences in the same sample as well. The rearrangement joins TRDV2 to TRDJ3, with 13 bases aligning to TRDD3. The CDR3 extends over 18 amino acids. V was clipped by 5 bases and J by 1 base; unmatched bases: 4. Looked up from germline, CDR1 is GEAIGNYY and CDR2 is EKD. The CDR3 spells CACGTGGYGSWDTRQMFF. DNA of the CDR3: TGTGCCTGTGGCACTGGGGGATACGGATCCTGGGACACCCGACAGATGTTTTTC.

This clone has a handful of counts. CDR3 region: CAFAGGLGDHPSSWDTRQMFF. The CDR3 DNA reads as TGTGCCTTTGCCGGGGGGCTGGGGGACCACCCTAGCTCCTGGGACACCCGACAGATGTTTTTC. The chain joins TRDV3 to TRDJ3, with TRDD3 matching 8 bases. The CDR3 totals 21 residues. Unmatched junction bases numbered 18, after V lost 2 bases and J lost 0 bases. CDR1 and CDR2 from the germline V gene are TVYSNPD and GDNSRS (reference sequence).

This clone was observed a few times. Other DNA sequences in this sample translate to the same CDR3. The chain recombines TRDV2 with TRDJ3, with 9 bases that match TRDD3. V was pared by 0 bases and J by 0 bases, with 8 bases of the junction left unmatched. This CDR3 region has 20 residues. The V gene's germline CDR1 is GEAIGNYY and CDR2 EKD. The CDR3 DNA reads TGTGCCTGTGACACCGTACTGGGGGACTCCCACTCCTGGGACACCCGACAGATGTTTTTC. Amino acids: CACDTVLGDSHSWDTRQMFF.

In the case of this clone: One end of the junction fails to match germline, which may point to a read error. The CDR3 DNA follows: TGTGCCTGTGACATACTGGGGGCTACTTTGACAGCCCAACTCTTCTTT. It yields the protein CACDILGATLTAQLFF. This rearrangement joins TRDV2 to TRDJ2, with TRDD3 matching over 8 bases. Germline V gene data show CDR1 as GEAIGNYY and CDR2 as EKD. The length of the CDR3 is 16 residues.